Presented here are 20 T cell receptor beta chains from one specimen sequenced in a study of CD8 T cells in Susac syndrome. It was with random hexamers that roughly 0.45 to 1 ug RNA was reverse transcribed. TCRdb processed the immunoSEQ multiplex PCR reads anew with MiXCR; each CDR3 protein has one entry. This table has about 150,000 distinct CDR3 sequences, around 95% appearing once. Sequenced: CD4+ T cells from PBMCs. These receptors all stem from a human donor with Susac syndrome.

The gene calls are TRBV29-1 and TRBJ2-5; tentative D call: TRBD1 (6 bases). V was shortened by 4 bases and J by 2 bases, with 8 bases between the two germline ends. Germline CDR1 and CDR2: SQVTM and ANQGSEA. The CDR3 length is 12 residues. CDR3 nucleotide sequence: TGCAGCGTTGGCCAGGGGCAAGAGACCCAGTACTTC. It is translated as CSVGQGQETQYF.

The chain is built from TRBV9 and TRBJ1-1, with no clear D. The CDR3 totals 16 residues. The germline gives CDR1 SGDLS, CDR2 YYNGEE. Trimming shortened V by 0 bases and J by 5 bases, and 17 bases separated the two germline ends. The DNA of the CDR3 is TGTGCCAGCAGCGTAGTCGGAGAGGGATCAAGGACTGAAGCTTTCTTT. This gives the protein CASSVVGEGSRTEAFF.

The chain links TRBV4-2 to TRBJ2-3; a possible D gene is TRBD2 (7 bases). Germline values: CDR1 LGHNA, CDR2 YNFKEQ. This CDR3 is built from 18 residues. V was trimmed by 0 bases and J by 8 bases, leaving 24 bases between them. In nucleotides, the CDR3 is TGTGCCAGCAGCCAAGACCGGGTGGCGGGGGCACTCCAGGGTACGCAGTATTTT. Translating gives CASSQDRVAGALQGTQYF.

CDR3 sequence: CASSPWGRSTDTQYF. For the CDR3, the DNA is TGTGCCAGCAGTCCCTGGGGGCGAAGCACAGATACGCAGTATTTT. J is TRBJ2-3 and V is TRBV6-5, with D possibly matching TRBD1 (6 bases). V was trimmed by 5 bases and J by 0 bases, leaving 12 bases between them. Per germline, CDR1 MNHEY and CDR2 SVGAGI. CDR3 length: 15 amino acids.

The chain employs TRBV7-8 and TRBJ2-7, with no clear D. CDR3 size: 14 residues. Trimming removed 5 bases at V and 3 bases at J, with 14 bases between. The V gene's germline CDR1 is SGHVS and CDR2 FQNEAQ. The CDR3 loop is CASSLVKPHYEQYF. The CDR3 nucleotides are TGTGCCAGCAGCCTCGTGAAACCCCACTACGAGCAGTACTTC.

This clonotype was seen only once. The V and J genes are TRBV4-1 and TRBJ1-2; D unclear. V dropped 4 bases and J dropped 5 bases, with 17 bases sitting between them. This CDR3 contains 15 residues. The germline V gene encodes CDR1 MGHRA and CDR2 YSYEKL. CDR3 sequence reads: CASSLMGVSTYGYTF. CDR3 DNA sequence: TGCGCCAGCAGCCTCATGGGAGTTAGCACATATGGCTACACCTTC.

V gene TRBV4-2 combines with J gene TRBJ2-1, with 7 bases matching TRBD1. The CDR3 spans 14 residues. Germline lookup yields CDR1 LGHNA and CDR2 YNFKEQ. J was trimmed by 9 bases and V by 4 bases; bases with no gene match: 9. The CDR3 spells CASSRDRASLEQFF. The CDR3 region has the DNA TGTGCCAGCAGCCGCGACAGGGCCAGCCTTGAGCAGTTCTTC.

The chain joins TRBV11-1 to TRBJ2-1, with a tentative D call TRBD2 (6 bases). Germline V gene lookup returns CDR1 SGHAT and CDR2 FQDESV (reference sequence). The CDR3 totals 12 residues. V dropped 4 bases and J dropped 9 bases, with 10 bases sitting between them. This CDR3 is CASSWDLSEQFF. The CDR3 DNA reads TGTGCCAGCAGCTGGGACTTATCTGAGCAGTTCTTC.

The rearrangement joins TRBV7-3 to TRBJ2-1; 13 nucleotides agree with TRBD2. Per germline, CDR1 SGHTA and CDR2 FQGTGA. V lost 6 bases and J lost 3; bases outside the gene matches: 2. The CDR3 consists of 15 residues. The CDR3 DNA follows: TGTGCCAGCAGTCGGACTAGCGGGGGCTACAATGAGCAGTTCTTC. This codes for CASSRTSGGYNEQFF.

This clonotype has only one observation. The rearrangement links TRBV20-1 to TRBJ1-1, with D possibly TRBD1 on 6 matching bases. This CDR3 comprises 15 residues. The germline CDR1 and CDR2 sequences are DFQATT and SNEGSKA (reference sequence). Trimming cost V 2 bases and J 1 base, with 14 bases left between them. The CDR3 spells CSARKEGVGNTEAFF. The CDR3 nucleotides are TGCAGTGCTAGAAAGGAGGGGGTCGGGAACACTGAAGCTTTCTTT.

This chain joins TRBV11-2 and TRBJ2-2, with 10 bases fitting TRBD2. J lost 6 bases, V lost 4 bases, and 5 bases had no gene match. The CDR3 spans 15 residues. Germline V gives CDR1 SGHAT, CDR2 FQNNGV. The CDR3: CASSSSGGAAGELFF. DNA for the CDR3: TGTGCCAGCAGCTCGAGCGGGGGGGCGGCCGGGGAGCTGTTTTTT.

The CDR3 protein is CASSPPRGGPGANVLTF. CDR3 nucleotide sequence: TGTGCCAGCTCACCACCTCGCGGGGGGCCTGGGGCCAACGTCCTGACTTTC. The chain joins TRBV18 to TRBJ2-6; 8 nucleotides match TRBD2. There are 17 residues in the CDR3. In germline, CDR1 is KGHSH, CDR2 LQKENI. J was trimmed by 2 bases and V by 0 bases; bases with no gene match: 3.

This clonotype came up once. The genes are TRBV2 and TRBJ2-2; TRBD2 matches 11 bases. The trim removed 6 bases at V and 8 bases at J, leaving 14 bases unmatched. The length of the CDR3 is 17 residues. Looked up from germline, CDR1 is SNHLY and CDR2 is FYNNEI. CDR3 sequence: CASSQGSSGGHKGELFF. The CDR3 DNA reads as TGTGCCAGCAGCCAGGGGTCTAGCGGGGGGCACAAGGGGGAGCTGTTTTTT.

The J gene is TRBJ2-5, the V gene TRBV12-3 or TRBV12-4; the D is unclear. Trimming took off 4 bases at V and 1 base at J, with 4 bases between the two ends. CDR3 length: 12 residues. The CDR3 region is CASSYGQETQYF. The CDR3, as DNA: TGTGCCAGCAGTTACGGCCAAGAGACCCAGTACTTC.

The chain is built from TRBV29-1 and TRBJ1-3; TRBD1 agrees at 7 bases. The CDR3 spans 14 residues. With V trimmed by 5 bases and J by 2 bases, 6 bases remained unmatched. The germline CDR1 and CDR2 sequences are SQVTM and ANQGSEA. In nucleotides, the CDR3 is TGCAGCGTTCTCCGCGACAGGGCTGGAAACACCATATATTTT. This translates into CSVLRDRAGNTIYF.

The chain carries TRBV2 and TRBJ2-1; D not resolved. V lost 9 bases, J lost 5 bases, and 2 bases lay in between. Germline lookup yields CDR1 SNHLY and CDR2 FYNNEI. The CDR3 runs to 9 residues. The DNA for the CDR3 is TGTGCCAGAAACAATGAGCAGTTCTTC. Protein sequence: CARNNEQFF.

This rearrangement joins TRBV7-9 to TRBJ1-1; TRBD1 might be the D (5 bases). CDR3 size: 13 residues. V dropped 11 bases and J dropped 3 bases, with 16 bases sitting between them. Per the germline V gene, CDR1 is SEHNR and CDR2 is FQNEAQ (reference sequence). CDR3 coding DNA: TGTGCCGGGGCCAGGGTAGGGGACACTGAAGCTTTCTTT. Translated, it gives CAGARVGDTEAFF.

A single count supports this clonotype. This rearrangement joins TRBV11-3 to TRBJ2-7; D gene uncertain. CDR1 is SGHNT and CDR2 is YENEEA in the germline V gene. The CDR3 contains 15 residues. V was cut by 5 bases and J by 3 bases, with 17 bases left in between. The CDR3 sequence is CASSPGGDTSYEQYF. The DNA of the CDR3 is TGTGCCAGCAGCCCGGGTGGCGACACAAGCTACGAGCAGTACTTC. Full variable domain (missing parts from reference TRBV11-3 and TRBJ2-7): EAGVVQSPRYKIIEKKQPVAFWCNPISGHNTLYWYLQNLGQGPELLIRYENEEAVDDSQLPKDRFSAERLKGVDSTLKIQPAELGDSAVYLCASSPGGDTSYEQYFGPGTRLTVT.

The chain couples TRBV7-3 to TRBJ2-2, with TRBD1 as a possible D gene (6 bases). This CDR3 region has 14 residues. V lost 6 bases and J 4 bases, leaving 12 bases between the germline ends. Germline values: CDR1 SGHTA, CDR2 FQGTGA. In DNA form, the CDR3 reads TGTGCCAGCAGAACAGGGCGGAGCACCGGGGAGCTGTTTTTT. The encoded protein is CASRTGRSTGELFF. Complete variable domain (other parts from reference TRBV7-3 and TRBJ2-2): GAGVSQTPSNKVTEKGKYVELRCDPISGHTALYWYRQSLGQGPEFLIYFQGTGAADDSGLPNDRFFAVRPEGSVSTLKIQRTERGDSAVYLCASRTGRSTGELFFGEGSRLTVL.

V and J are TRBV29-1 and TRBJ2-1; D perhaps matches TRBD2 (6 bases). CDR1 SQVTM and CDR2 ANQGSEA come from the germline V gene. The length of the CDR3 is 12 residues. V was clipped by 5 bases and J by 7 bases, with 12 bases between them. CDR3 region: CSVLQEGNEQFF. In DNA, the CDR3 is TGCAGCGTTTTGCAGGAGGGGAATGAGCAGTTCTTC.